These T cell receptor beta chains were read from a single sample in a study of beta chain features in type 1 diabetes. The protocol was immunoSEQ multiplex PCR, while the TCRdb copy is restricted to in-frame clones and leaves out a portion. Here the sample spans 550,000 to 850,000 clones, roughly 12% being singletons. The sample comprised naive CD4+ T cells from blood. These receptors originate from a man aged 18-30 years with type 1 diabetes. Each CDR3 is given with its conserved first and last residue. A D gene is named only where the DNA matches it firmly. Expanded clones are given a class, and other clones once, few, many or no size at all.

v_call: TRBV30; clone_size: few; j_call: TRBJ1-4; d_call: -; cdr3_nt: TGTGCCTGGAGTACCGGGGCGGCAGGGGAAAAACTGTTTTTT; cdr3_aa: CAWSTGAAGEKLFF
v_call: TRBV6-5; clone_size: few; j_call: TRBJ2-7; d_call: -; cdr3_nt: TGTGCCAGCAGTTACTCGATGGCCAGTCCCTACGAGCAGTACTTC; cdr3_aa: CASSYSMASPYEQYF
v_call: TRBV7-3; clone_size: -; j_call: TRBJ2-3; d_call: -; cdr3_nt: TGTGCCAGCAGCCCCGGCGGTAGCACAGATACGCAGTATTTT; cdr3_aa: CASSPGGSTDTQYF
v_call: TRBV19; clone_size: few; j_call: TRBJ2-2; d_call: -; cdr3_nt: TGTGCCAGTATGGAGCACTCTCCAAGGAACACCGGGGAGCTGTTTTTT; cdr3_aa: CASMEHSPRNTGELFF
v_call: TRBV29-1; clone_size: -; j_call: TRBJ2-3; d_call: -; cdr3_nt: TGCAGCGGCCGTGGGGCAGGGACGCAGTATTTT; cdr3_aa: CSGRGAGTQYF
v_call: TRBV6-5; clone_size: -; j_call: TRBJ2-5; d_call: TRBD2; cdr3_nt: TGTGCCAGCAGTTACTCGAACCTAGCGGGGGGAGAGACCCAGTACTTC; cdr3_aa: CASSYSNLAGGETQYF
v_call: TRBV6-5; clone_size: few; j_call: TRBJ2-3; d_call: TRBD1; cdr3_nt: TGTGCCAGCAGCGGACAGGTGGGCACAGATACGCAGTATTTT; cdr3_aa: CASSGQVGTDTQYF
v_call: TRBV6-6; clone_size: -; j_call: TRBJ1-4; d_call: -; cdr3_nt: TGTGCCAGCAGTCCAAAGGGGGAAAAACTGTTTTTT; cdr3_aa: CASSPKGEKLFF
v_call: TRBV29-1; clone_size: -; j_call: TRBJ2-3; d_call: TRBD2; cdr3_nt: TGCAGCGTTGACAAGCGGGGGAGCACAGATACGCAGTATTTT; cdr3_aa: CSVDKRGSTDTQYF
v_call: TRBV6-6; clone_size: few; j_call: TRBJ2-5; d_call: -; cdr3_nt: TGTGCCAGCAGACTACTTCGCGAGGACCAGTACTTC; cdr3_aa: CASRLLREDQYF
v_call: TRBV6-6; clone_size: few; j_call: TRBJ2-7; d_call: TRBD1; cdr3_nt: TGTGCCAGCAGCGTACCGGGACAGGGGAACGAGCAGTACTTC; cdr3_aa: CASSVPGQGNEQYF
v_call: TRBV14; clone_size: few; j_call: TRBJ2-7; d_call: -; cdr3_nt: TGTGCCAGCAGCCAGGCTGGCTTTGGTCTGGACTTC; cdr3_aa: CASSQAGFGLDF
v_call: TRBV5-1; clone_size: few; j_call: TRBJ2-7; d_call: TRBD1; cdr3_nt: TGCGCCAGCAGCTTGGGATCCGGGACAGGGTACGAGCAGTACTTC; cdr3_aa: CASSLGSGTGYEQYF
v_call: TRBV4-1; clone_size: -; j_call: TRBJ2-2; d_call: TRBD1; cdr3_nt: TGCGCCAGCAGCTCATCCGGACAGGGGCGCGGAACCGGGGAGCTGTTTTTT; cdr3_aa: CASSSSGQGRGTGELFF
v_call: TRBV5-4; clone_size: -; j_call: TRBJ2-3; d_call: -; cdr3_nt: TGTGCCAGCAGCTTGGCCCAGAGGACAGATACGCAGTATTTT; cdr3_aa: CASSLAQRTDTQYF
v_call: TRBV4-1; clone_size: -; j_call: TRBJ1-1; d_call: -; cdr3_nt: TGCGCCAGCAGCCAAGGACAGAAGAACACTGAAGCTTTCTTT; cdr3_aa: CASSQGQKNTEAFF
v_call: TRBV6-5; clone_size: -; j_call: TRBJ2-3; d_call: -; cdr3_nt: TGTGCCAGCAGTTACTCGGACACACCAATAACAGATACGCAGTATTTT; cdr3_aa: CASSYSDTPITDTQYF
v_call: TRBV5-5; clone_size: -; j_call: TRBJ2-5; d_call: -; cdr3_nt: TGTGCCAGCAGCTTGGGTCTAGCCGGCGAGACCCAGTACTTC; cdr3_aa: CASSLGLAGETQYF
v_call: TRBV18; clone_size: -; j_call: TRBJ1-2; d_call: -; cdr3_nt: TGTGCCAGCTCACCAAGGCAGCTCGGCTATGGCTACACCTTC; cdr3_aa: CASSPRQLGYGYTF
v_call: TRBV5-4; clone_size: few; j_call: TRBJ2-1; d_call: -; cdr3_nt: TGTGCCAGCAGCTTGGTGGGCGGAGGCTCCTACAATGAGCAGTTCTTC; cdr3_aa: CASSLVGGGSYNEQFF
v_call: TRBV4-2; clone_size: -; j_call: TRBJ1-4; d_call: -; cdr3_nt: TGTGCCAGCAGCCAAGAGTGGACAAGCCTTAATGAAAAACTGTTTTTT; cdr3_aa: CASSQEWTSLNEKLFF
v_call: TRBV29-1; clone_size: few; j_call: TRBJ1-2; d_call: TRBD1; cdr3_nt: TGCAGCGTTGGTTTCAGGGGGGCCCCCGATGGCTACACCTTC; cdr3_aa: CSVGFRGAPDGYTF
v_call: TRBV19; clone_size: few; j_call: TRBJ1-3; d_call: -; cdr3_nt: TGTGCCAGTAGTATAGGTCATACTGGAAACACCATATATTTT; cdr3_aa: CASSIGHTGNTIYF
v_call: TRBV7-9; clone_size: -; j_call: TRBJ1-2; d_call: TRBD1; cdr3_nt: TGTGCCAGCAGCTCCGAGGGGGCCTACGGGGGCGATGGCTACACCTTC; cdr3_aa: CASSSEGAYGGDGYTF
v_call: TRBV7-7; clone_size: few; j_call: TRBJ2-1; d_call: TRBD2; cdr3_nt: TGTGCCAGCAGGCCGTCGGGGGGGGACTACAATGAGCAGTTCTTC; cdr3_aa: CASRPSGGDYNEQFF
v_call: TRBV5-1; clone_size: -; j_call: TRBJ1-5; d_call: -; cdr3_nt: TGCGCCAGCAGCCCTCTGGGGGCGGGAGGAGGGCCCCAGCATTTT; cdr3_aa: CASSPLGAGGGPQHF
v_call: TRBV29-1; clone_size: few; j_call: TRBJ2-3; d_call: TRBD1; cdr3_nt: TGCAGCGTGGACAGGGGTGCAGATACGCAGTATTTT; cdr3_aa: CSVDRGADTQYF
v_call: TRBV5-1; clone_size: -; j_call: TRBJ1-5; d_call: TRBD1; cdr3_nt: TGCGCCAACCCGGACAGGGGGCCTCAGCCCCAGCATTTT; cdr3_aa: CANPDRGPQPQHF